This T cell receptor (beta chain) was found in a study of T cells in Graves' hyperthyroidism and ophthalmopathy. CDR1 DFQATT and CDR2 SNEGSKA come from the germline V gene (reference sequence). The CDR3 is 14 amino acids. The V segment lost 7 bases and the J segment 8 bases; nucleotides outside the gene matches: 15. Regarding the study as a whole: Most thyroid clonotypes that were expanded above 0.001 also turned up in blood.

Amplification of TCR beta CDR3 regions used RNA as the template. The TCR CDR3 first-round RT-PCR relied on the HTBI primer set. A single record per CDR3 protein comes from TCRdb applying MiXCR to the multiplex PCR reads. The table has more than 300,000 distinct CDR3 sequences, around 20% seen once. A word on this clonotype: What it recognizes is unknown.

Sample: blood. This receptor was identified in a man between 18 and 35 years old with Graves' ophthalmopathy. The chain is built from TRBV20-1 and TRBJ1-2; 8 bases line up with TRBD1. The CDR3 DNA follows: TGCAGTGTTGAGGACAGGGTAATTGGTCACGGCTACACCTTC. This codes for CSVEDRVIGHGYTF.